This TCR beta chain was captured in a study of shared clonotypes between healthy human individuals. Subsets obtained from CD4+ cells comprised CD45RA+ naive and CD45RA-negative memory cells. The CDR3 has 13 residues. V was pared by 7 bases and J by 4 bases, with 7 bases of the junction left unmatched. CDR1 is SGHTS, CDR2 YDEGEE, per germline. Method: immunoSEQ multiplex PCR; TCRdb's copy keeps in-frame clones and lacks some. The sample carries a few million clones, 80% to 95% recorded once. This TCR was sampled from a man in his late teens or twenties in good health. Some clones in this sample may be carry-over from other donors' samples. Sequences were obtained from naive CD4+ T cells from PBMCs. Described subset: CD45RA+ positively selected. The chain is built from TRBV5-8 and TRBJ1-2; the match to TRBD1 covers 7 bases. CDR3 loop: CASAAGQIYGYTF. CDR3 sequence (DNA): TGTGCCAGCGCCGCGGGACAGATCTATGGCTACACCTTC. Complete variable domain (other parts from reference TRBV5-8 and TRBJ1-2): EAGVTQSPTHLIKTRGQQATLRCSPISGHTSVYWYQQALGLGLQFLLWYDEGEERNRGNFPPRFSGRQFPNYSSELNVNALELEDSALYLCASAAGQIYGYTFGSGTRLTVV.